One T cell receptor (beta chain) is described in this entry. The sample comes from a study of shared clonotypes between healthy human individuals. This CDR3 has 16 amino acids. Unmatched junction bases numbered 5, after V lost 0 bases and J lost 2 bases. CDR1 is SGHRS and CDR2 is YFSETQ in the germline V gene. Profiling relied on immunoSEQ multiplex PCR, and the TCRdb table lists in-frame clones only, not all of them. The table records over 2,000,000 clones, over 85% of them present only once. CD8 cells regarded as naive lacked CD45RO, were positively chosen for CCR7, and omitted terminally differentiated effector memory CD45RA+ cells.

This clonotype was obtained from a young man in good health. Some clones in this sample may be carry-over from other donors' samples. The chain combines TRBV5-1 with TRBJ2-1, with 7 bases matching TRBD2. The sample was naive CD8+ T cells from PBMCs. This CDR3 is CASSLDGGSTYNEQFF. CDR3 nucleotides: TGCGCCAGCAGCTTGGATGGCGGGAGTACCTACAATGAGCAGTTCTTC.